Detailed here is one T cell receptor (beta chain). The data derive from a study of CD8 T cells in Susac syndrome. Sequencing of TCR beta covered CD8+ and CD4+ T cells obtained from blood. cDNA came from approximately 0.5 to 1 ug RNA primed by random hexamers. By means of immunoSEQ multiplex PCR, TCR beta CDR3 spanning 54 Vbeta and 13 Jbeta underwent amplification. MiXCR, applied by TCRdb to the immunoSEQ multiplex PCR reads, yields one record per CDR3 protein. The repertoire holds 130,000 to 150,000 distinct CDR3 sequences, with approximately 95% as singletons. The sequenced sample was CD8+ T cells from PBMCs. The origin of this receptor is a human donor in good health.

The CDR3 DNA reads TGCAGCGTTGAGACTAGCGGGAGGGACTACGAGCAGTACTTC. The encoded protein is CSVETSGRDYEQYF. The J gene is TRBJ2-7, the V gene TRBV29-1, with 14 bases aligning to TRBD2. The length of the CDR3 is 14 residues. Trimming at V came to 3 bases and at J to 3 bases, leaving 1 base not matched to a gene. Germline lookup yields CDR1 SQVTM and CDR2 ANQGSEA.